There are many counts of the clone carrying this TCR beta chain. As yet, its antigen is unknown. The sample originates from a study of T-cell reconstitution after alpha-beta-depleted transplantation in children. Whole-study findings and limits: Roughly two months post-transplant, alpha-beta T cells reportedly originated from several hundred graft clones that had expanded. Newly generated T cells supplied most T-cell counts and diversity one year post-transplant.

The CDR3 totals 9 residues. The ends were cut back, 8 bases at V and 4 bases at J, with 3 bases in the middle. The germline V gene encodes CDR1 MNHEY and CDR2 SVGAGI. Preparation of the TCRbeta library used unique molecular identifiers. TCRdb itself ran the PCR reads through MiXCR, one entry per CDR3 protein. The sample lists approximately 200,000 distinct CDR3 sequences, approximately 6.8% seen once, with approximately 4.1% in the top ten. The chain employs TRBV6-5 and TRBJ2-7; D not resolved. The source of this sequence is a girl under three years old with combined immunodeficiency, due to receive a stem cell transplant. The starting material was PBMCs, obtained before TCRalphabeta/CD19-depleted stem cell transplant. For the CDR3, the DNA is TGTGCCAGCGGGTACGAGCAGTACTTC. Translating it yields CASGYEQYF.